These 27 T cell receptor beta chains were all obtained from the same sample, sequenced in a study of blood T cells in healthy people across ages. A second 7 to 11 cycle PCR used barcoded and J-beta primers. TCRdb redid the calling of the 5' RACE reads with MiXCR, one entry per CDR3 protein. The sample includes about 1.5 million distinct CDR3 sequences, approximately 38% seen only once; the top ten take 7% to 9.5%. Sequencing was done on a sample of blood. The receptors originated from a woman aged 18-29 years in good health.

The V and J genes are TRBV6-5 and TRBJ1-4; D perhaps matches TRBD1 (5 bases). The CDR3 length is 15 residues. The V and J ends lost 6 bases and 4 bases respectively, with 15 bases between them. Germline V CDR1 and CDR2: MNHEY, SVGAGI. The DNA for the CDR3 is TGTGCCAGCAGCTATGGGTCAGGGATTAATGAAAAACTGTTTTTT. The encoded protein is CASSYGSGINEKLFF.

This sequence joins TRBV12-3 or TRBV12-4 and TRBJ1-2; the D is unclear. The CDR3 covers 12 residues. With 6 bases removed from V and 4 bases from J, the gap between germline ends came to 9 bases. The CDR3 sequence is CASRFTGYGYTF. DNA of the CDR3: TGTGCCAGCAGGTTTACCGGCTATGGCTACACCTTC.

The chain uses TRBV5-1 and TRBJ2-1, with 11 positions matching TRBD2. This CDR3 has 15 amino acids. V lost 2 bases and J lost 10; bases outside the gene matches: 8. Germline V gene lookup returns CDR1 SGHRS and CDR2 YFSETQ. The CDR3 DNA sequence: TGCGCCAGCAGCTTTGTAGCGGGGGGGTCAGGAGAGCAGTTCTTC. Its protein product is CASSFVAGGSGEQFF.

The chain joins TRBV21-1 to TRBJ1-2. TRBV21-1 is classified as a pseudogene. The CDR3 runs to 13 residues. The CDR3 DNA sequence: TGTGCCAGCAGCAAAGGCGGGGGTGCTGGCTACACCTTC. Residues: CASSKGGGAGYTF.

The chain links TRBV3-1 to TRBJ2-7, with D possibly TRBD1 on 5 matching bases. The germline CDR1 and CDR2 sequences are LGHDT and YNNKEL (reference sequence). V shed 5 bases and J shed 9 bases, with 23 bases lying between them. The CDR3 sequence is 15 residues long. The CDR3 protein is CASSGYGVGDRAQYF. CDR3 bases: TGTGCCAGCAGCGGTTATGGGGTAGGAGACAGAGCGCAGTACTTC.

The J gene is TRBJ2-1, the V gene TRBV3-1; TRBD2 agrees at 13 bases. Losses at the gene ends were 4 bases for V and 4 bases for J; bases not matched to a gene: 7. This CDR3 is built from 17 residues. Germline V gene data show CDR1 as LGHDT and CDR2 as YNNKEL (reference sequence). The chain's CDR3 is CASSRGLAGSLYNEQFF. CDR3 DNA: TGTGCCAGCAGCCGGGGACTAGCGGGATCATTATACAATGAGCAGTTCTTC.

This clonotype was found a few times. J is TRBJ2-7 and V is TRBV5-1; D call uncertain. This CDR3 contains 16 residues. V was cut by 0 bases and J by 2 bases, with 15 bases left in between. Per the germline V gene, CDR1 is SGHRS and CDR2 is YFSETQ. In DNA, the CDR3 is TGCGCCAGCAGCTTGGGGGTGGAGCGCCTAACCTACGAGCAGTACTTC. Protein: CASSLGVERLTYEQYF.

J is TRBJ2-5 and V is TRBV20-1, with 7 bases aligning to TRBD1. This CDR3 comprises 15 residues. Germline CDR1 is DFQATT and CDR2 is SNEGSKA (reference sequence). V was clipped by 5 bases and J by 11 bases; unmatched bases: 20. Here the CDR3 DNA reads TGCAGTGCTCCTGAGACAGGGCAGGGGTACAATGAGCAGTACTTC. Amino acids: CSAPETGQGYNEQYF.

The genes are TRBV9 and TRBJ2-7; tentatively, D is TRBD1 (6 bases). Trimming shortened V by 3 bases and J by 3 bases, and 13 bases separated the two germline ends. Germline V CDR1 and CDR2: SGDLS, YYNGEE. The CDR3 is 14 residues long. CDR3 amino acids: CASSGGQTGYEQYF. CDR3 nucleotide sequence: TGTGCCAGCAGCGGAGGACAGACGGGCTACGAGCAGTACTTC.

This rearrangement joins TRBV7-9 to TRBJ1-2, with D tentatively TRBD1 (5 bases). Germline V lookup: CDR1 SEHNR, CDR2 FQNEAQ (reference sequence). The CDR3 consists of 10 residues. The V end lost 11 bases, the J end lost 6 bases, and 10 bases lay between the germline ends. The CDR3, as DNA: TGTGCCGGGGGACGGAATGGCTACACCTTC. It encodes CAGGRNGYTF.

Remarks on this clonotype: The junction differs from germline at one of its ends, possibly a read error. CDR3 region: CASSDSKGATDAQYF. Here the CDR3 DNA reads TGTGCCAGCAGTGACTCGAAAGGGGCCACAGATGCGCAGTATTTT. V and J are TRBV6-4 and TRBJ2-3, with D tentatively TRBD1 (5 bases). Germline CDR1 is MRHNA and CDR2 is SNTAGT. This CDR3 contains 15 residues.

J is TRBJ2-3 and V is TRBV5-6; D may be TRBD2 (5 bases). The CDR3 covers 16 residues. Germline CDR1 is SGHDT and CDR2 is YYEEEE. V was shortened by 4 bases and J by 0 bases, with 15 bases between the two germline ends. CDR3 residues: CASSPWTDPSTDTQYF. In DNA, the CDR3 is TGTGCCAGCAGCCCTTGGACTGACCCTAGCACAGATACGCAGTATTTT.

The chain combines TRBV4-1 with TRBJ2-5; D is unclear. The last part of the DNA fits TRBJ2-7 better; the J call may be wrong. Germline V gives CDR1 MGHRA, CDR2 YSYEKL. This CDR3 contains 18 residues. CDR3 amino acids: CASSQDRLVSQSPHEQYF. The CDR3 DNA sequence: TGCGCCAGCAGCCAAGATAGACTGGTCTCTCAATCTCCCCACGAGCAGTACTTC.

The chain employs TRBV27 and TRBJ2-1; D is undetermined. With 5 bases removed from V and 7 bases from J, the gap between germline ends came to 15 bases. Germline lookup yields CDR1 MNHEY and CDR2 SMNVEV (reference sequence). This CDR3 is built from 14 residues. The CDR3 nucleotides read TGTGCCAGCAGTCCATATGGGGTAATTAATGAGCAGTTCTTC. It translates to CASSPYGVINEQFF.

The chain joins TRBV29-1 to TRBJ1-2, with D maybe TRBD1 (5 bases). Germline V lookup: CDR1 SQVTM, CDR2 ANQGSEA. Trimming stripped 6 bases from V and 6 bases from J, with 29 bases between. The CDR3 runs to 17 residues. The CDR3 sequence is CSVYTPNGGSRGDGYTF. As DNA, the CDR3 is TGCAGCGTATACACCCCGAACGGAGGCTCTAGAGGGGATGGCTACACCTTC.

This clonotype showed up just a few times. The V gene is TRBV12-3 or TRBV12-4, the J gene TRBJ2-5, with D perhaps matching TRBD2 (5 bases). Trimming removed 8 bases from V and 5 bases from J, with 12 bases in between. The CDR3 spans 12 residues. CDR3 protein: CASGPRRETQYF. The CDR3 coding sequence is TGTGCCAGCGGACCCCGGAGGGAGACCCAGTACTTC.

The chain employs TRBV15 and TRBJ1-5; no firm D call. Germline loops: CDR1 LNHNV, CDR2 YYDKDF (reference sequence). The CDR3 has 12 amino acids. V was pared by 3 bases and J by 11 bases, with 11 bases between. CDR3 loop: CATSRGMGTQHF. The CDR3 DNA is TGTGCCACCAGCAGGGGGATGGGGACCCAGCATTTT.

The rearrangement links TRBV2 to TRBJ2-5, with D unresolved. Germline CDR1 and CDR2: SNHLY and FYNNEI. This CDR3 has 14 residues. Between the trimmed V and J ends, which lost 9 bases and 5 bases, there was a span of 19 bases. CDR3 nucleotide sequence: TGTGCCAGGAACGAGGCGGCCCCTCATGAGACCCAGTACTTC. This translates into CARNEAAPHETQYF.

The V and J genes are TRBV25-1 and TRBJ2-7; D unclear. The CDR3 spans 13 residues. CDR1 is MGHDK, CDR2 SYGVNS, per germline. V was pared by 3 bases and J by 2 bases, with 8 bases between. In nucleotides, the CDR3 is TGTGCCAGCAGTGATACCGTGGCCTACGAGCAGTACTTC. Amino acid sequence: CASSDTVAYEQYF.

This clonotype showed up just a few times. The J gene is TRBJ2-3, the V gene TRBV20-1, with TRBD2 matching 8 bases. The germline V gene encodes CDR1 DFQATT and CDR2 SNEGSKA (reference sequence). The CDR3 loop spans 15 amino acids. The trim removed 4 bases at V and 1 base at J, leaving 7 bases unmatched. The CDR3 nucleotides read TGCAGTGCTAACCCGACGGGGGGGGGCACAGATACGCAGTATTTT. Protein product: CSANPTGGGTDTQYF.

The chain joins TRBV2 to TRBJ2-7, with D unresolved. Germline loops: CDR1 SNHLY, CDR2 FYNNEI. V lost 7 bases and J lost 1, with 11 bases in between. The CDR3 is 13 amino acids. The CDR3 DNA is TGTGCCAGCAATCCGGACGGATCCTACGAGCAGTACTTC. Translation: CASNPDGSYEQYF.

The chain is built from TRBV10-3 and TRBJ2-1; the D gene is possibly TRBD1 (5 bases). This CDR3 contains 17 residues. V lost 3 bases and J lost 5, with 20 bases in between. From germline, CDR1 is ENHRY and CDR2 SYGVKD. In DNA, the CDR3 is TGTGCCATCAGTGACATCGATCGGTTGCAAGGGGACAATGAGCAGTTCTTC. As protein: CAISDIDRLQGDNEQFF.

The rearrangement uses TRBV29-1 and TRBJ2-7, with D perhaps TRBD1 or TRBD2 (5 bases each). Germline V lookup: CDR1 SQVTM, CDR2 ANQGSEA. The V and J ends lost 5 bases and 3 bases respectively, with 17 bases between them. The CDR3 extends over 14 amino acids. DNA of the CDR3: TGCAGCGTTACCGGGACGCCGAGAGGCTACGAGCAGTACTTC. It specifies CSVTGTPRGYEQYF.

This sequence joins TRBV12-3 or TRBV12-4 and TRBJ1-1; unclear D gene. V gave up 6 bases and J gave up 1 base, with 18 bases separating them. This CDR3 contains 16 residues. CDR3 amino acids: CASRQAGVIGNTEAFF. The CDR3 bases are TGTGCCAGCAGGCAGGCGGGAGTTATCGGGAACACTGAAGCTTTCTTT.

This clonotype was detected only a few times. V is TRBV4-1 and J is TRBJ2-1; tentative D call: TRBD1 (5 bases). The germline gives CDR1 MGHRA, CDR2 YSYEKL. The CDR3 totals 14 residues. Trimming cost V 0 bases and J 6 bases, with 9 bases left between them. CDR3 DNA sequence: TGCGCCAGCAGCCAAGAAGAAAGGGGCAATGAGCAGTTCTTC. The encoded protein is CASSQEERGNEQFF.

The gene calls are TRBV25-1 and TRBJ2-7, with D maybe TRBD1 (6 bases). CDR3 length: 13 amino acids. The V gene lost 8 bases and the J gene lost 1 base, with 12 bases spanning the gap. Germline V gene sequence: CDR1 MGHDK, CDR2 SYGVNS. The CDR3 DNA reads as TGTGCCAGCGAAGAGGACAGTTCCTACGAGCAGTACTTC. Protein product: CASEEDSSYEQYF.

This clonotype was seen a few times. The chain carries TRBV12-3 or TRBV12-4 and TRBJ1-5; TRBD1 matches at 7 bases. This CDR3 is built from 14 residues. V gave up 5 bases and J gave up 11 bases; unmatched junction bases: 12. CDR3 coding DNA: TGTGCCAGCAGTACAGTCTTAAGGGACAGAACCCAGCATTTT. Its translation: CASSTVLRDRTQHF.